This T cell receptor (beta chain) was found in a study of blood T cell repertoires in COVID-19. Study context: The United States, Italy and Spain provided the acute and convalescent COVID-19 samples. In each case, the material was cDNA or gDNA derived from T cells, B-cell-depleted T cells, or PBMCs.

V lost 4 bases and J lost 6; bases outside the gene matches: 5. CDR1 SGHRS and CDR2 YFSETQ come from the germline V gene. There are 14 residues in the CDR3. Original processing notes: Researchers report that nucleated cell counts were estimated from reference gene primer amplification. Sequencing used immunoSEQ multiplex PCR; TCRdb keeps in-frame clones, though not all of them. D and trimming come from the DNA, and the V and J calls and clone size come from that table. The sample lists 55,000 to 80,000 clones, 70% to 90% occurring once. This TCR was recovered from a man aged 50 or older with acute or convalescent COVID-19. The sample comprised peripheral blood. This chain connects TRBV5-1 to TRBJ2-1; TRBD1 aligns across 9 bases. Written as DNA, the CDR3 is TGCGCCAGCAGCCCGGGACAGGGAGGCAATGAGCAGTTCTTC. It yields the protein CASSPGQGGNEQFF.